This TCR beta chain derives from a study of blood T cell repertoires in COVID-19. Across the whole study: From the United States, Italy and Spain came samples of acute and convalescent COVID-19. T cells, B-cell-depleted T cells, or PBMCs supplied cDNA or gDNA.

Germline CDR1 SGHAT, CDR2 FQNNGV. Trimming pared 1 base from V and 8 bases from J, leaving 14 bases between. This CDR3 region has 14 residues. Per the authors' pipeline: Nucleated cell number was recorded as an estimate derived from reference gene primer amplification. Measured with immunoSEQ multiplex PCR; TCRdb has only the in-frame clones, and not every one. That table is the source of V, J and clone size, and D and trimming were worked out from the DNA. The data contain under 250,000 clones, about 92% of them singletons. The sequenced sample was peripheral blood. V is TRBV11-2 and J is TRBJ1-2; D gene uncertain. The receptor was derived from a man aged 30-40 years with acute or convalescent COVID-19. CDR3 DNA: TGTGCCAGCAGCTTAGGGGCAGAAACTTGGGGCTACACCTTC. Its translation: CASSLGAETWGYTF. Full variable domain (missing parts from reference TRBV11-2 and TRBJ1-2): EAGVAQSPRYKIIEKRQSVAFWCNPISGHATLYWYQQILGQGPKLLIQFQNNGVVDDSQLPKDRFSAERLKGVDSTLKIQPAKLEDSAVYLCASSLGAETWGYTFGSGTRLTVV.